Listed here are 18 T cell receptor beta chains from one sample, sequenced in a study of T cell repertoires in cytomegalovirus infection. TCRdb analysed the reads with MiXCR anew, one entry per CDR3 protein. The sample holds about 130,000 distinct CDR3 sequences, about 31% seen once. These receptors have no identified antigens. Specimen: CD8+ T cells from cultured PBMCs, collected from culture after CMV antigen stimulation. The receptors here all came from a human donor in good health (CMV status not recorded). Some clones in this sample may be carry-over from other donors' samples.

This clonotype showed up just a few times. The chain links TRBV7-9 to TRBJ1-2; 12 positions agree with TRBD1. Germline V gene data show CDR1 as SEHNR and CDR2 as FQNEAQ (reference sequence). Losses at the gene ends were 3 bases for V and 6 bases for J; bases not matched to a gene: 8. The CDR3 consists of 16 residues. The CDR3 is CASSFTGTGGFNGYTF. DNA of the CDR3: TGTGCCAGCAGCTTTACCGGGACAGGGGGCTTTAATGGCTACACCTTC. Filled out from reference TRBV7-9 and TRBJ1-2, the complete variable domain reads DTGVSQNPRHKITKRGQNVTFRCDPISEHNRLYWYRQTLGQGPEFLTYFQNEAQLEKSRLLSDRFSAERPKGSFSTLEIQRTEQGDSAMYLCASSFTGTGGFNGYTFGSGTRLTVV.

This clonotype came up many times. This sequence joins TRBV7-2 and TRBJ2-1; D gene unclear. Trimming shortened V by 2 bases and J by 8 bases, and 10 bases separated the two germline ends. Germline V gene sequence: CDR1 SGHTA, CDR2 FQGNSA. The CDR3 totals 13 residues. DNA of the CDR3: TGTGCCAGCAGCTTAATTCCGTGGGATGAGCAGTTCTTC. Encoded protein: CASSLIPWDEQFF.

In this sample, this clonotype is medium-sized. The chain uses TRBV28 and TRBJ1-5; a possible D gene is TRBD1 (5 bases). The V gene lost 6 bases and the J gene lost 4 bases, with 13 bases spanning the gap. This CDR3 comprises 14 residues. Germline lookup yields CDR1 MDHEN and CDR2 SYDVKM. The CDR3 DNA is TGTGCCAGCAGCCGACAGCTGGGAAATCAGCCCCAGCATTTT. Its translation: CASSRQLGNQPQHF.

A few counts support this clonotype. The rearrangement uses TRBV6-2 or TRBV6-3 and TRBJ2-7; 8 bases fit TRBD1. This CDR3 region has 13 residues. The V gene's germline CDR1 is MNHEY and CDR2 SVGEGT. Trimming at V came to 6 bases and at J to 3 bases, leaving 4 bases not matched to a gene. CDR3 sequence: CASRDGQGYEQYF. The DNA for the CDR3 is TGTGCCAGCAGGGACGGACAGGGCTACGAGCAGTACTTC.

The chain has TRBV12-3 or TRBV12-4 and TRBJ1-1; 7 positions match TRBD1. CDR3 length equals 15 residues. After removal of 3 bases from V and 5 bases from J, the junction contained 9 bases not matched to a gene. Written as DNA, the CDR3 is TGTGCCAGCAGTTTTCAGGGGGGAATGAGGACTGAAGCTTTCTTT. Translation gives CASSFQGGMRTEAFF.

The chain combines TRBV7-4 with TRBJ1-1; the D gene is possibly TRBD1 (6 bases). The CDR3 covers 14 residues. CDR1 and CDR2 from the germline V gene are SGHVT and SQSDAQ. Deletions cut 1 base from V and 2 bases from J, with 8 bases between. The CDR3 is CASSLVQGNTEAFF. The DNA of the CDR3 is TGTGCCAGCAGCTTAGTACAGGGAAACACTGAAGCTTTCTTT.

V gene TRBV10-2 combines with J gene TRBJ1-4; D not resolved. The germline V gene has CDR1 WSHSY and CDR2 SAAADI. The CDR3 is made up of 15 amino acids. Trimming took off 8 bases at V and 8 bases at J, with 21 bases between the two ends. CDR3 sequence: CASGRTGGSEEKLFF. DNA of the CDR3: TGCGCCAGCGGACGGACGGGCGGTTCGGAAGAAAAACTGTTTTTT.

The chain joins TRBV4-3 to TRBJ1-2; the D is unclear. With 0 bases removed from V and 3 bases from J, the gap between germline ends came to 11 bases. Germline V gene data show CDR1 as LGHNA and CDR2 as YSLEER. The length of the CDR3 is 15 residues. The CDR3 sequence is CASSQDPYSYYGYTF. In DNA form, the CDR3 reads TGCGCCAGCAGCCAAGATCCCTACAGCTACTATGGCTACACCTTC.

Only a few counts were recorded for this clonotype. The V and J genes are TRBV4-2 and TRBJ2-3; D is perhaps TRBD2 (6 bases). The CDR3 covers 15 residues. The germline CDR1 and CDR2 sequences are LGHNA and YNFKEQ. Trimming removed 0 bases at V and 3 bases at J, with 10 bases between. Here the CDR3 reads CASSQDLAVTDTQYF. Written as DNA, the CDR3 is TGTGCCAGCAGCCAAGATTTAGCGGTGACAGATACGCAGTATTTT.

This clonotype was counted many times. The chain uses TRBV6-4 and TRBJ2-7, with D possibly being TRBD2 (5 bases). The CDR3 is 15 amino acids. Trimming took 6 bases from V and 3 from J, leaving 18 bases between them. Germline CDR1 is MRHNA and CDR2 is SNTAGT. Here the CDR3 DNA reads TGTGCCAGCAGGGTAACGAGGCGGAGGTACTACGAGCAGTACTTC. It translates to CASRVTRRRYYEQYF.

The table lists this clonotype with a few counts. The CDR3: CSARASRGEQFF. CDR3 coding DNA: TGCAGTGCGAGGGCCTCCCGGGGTGAGCAGTTCTTC. The V and J genes are TRBV20-1 and TRBJ2-1, with a weak D call TRBD2 (5 bases). CDR1 is DFQATT, CDR2 SNEGSKA, per germline (reference sequence). V was trimmed by 6 bases and J by 9 bases, leaving 15 bases between them. There are 12 residues in the CDR3.

The chain uses TRBV19 and TRBJ2-7, with TRBD1 matching 8 bases. The V and J ends lost 6 bases and 5 bases, in that order; junction bases with no gene match: 12. Germline loops: CDR1 LNHDA, CDR2 SQIVND (reference sequence). This CDR3 has 15 amino acids. The CDR3: CASSKGETGAHEQYF. As DNA, the CDR3 is TGTGCCAGTAGCAAAGGCGAGACAGGGGCCCACGAGCAGTACTTC.

There are many counts of this clonotype. V gene TRBV12-3 or TRBV12-4 combines with J gene TRBJ1-2, with 11 bases aligning to TRBD1. J gave up 2 bases and V 3 bases, and 2 bases lay outside the gene matches. This CDR3 is 15 amino acids long. The CDR3 here is CASSFGQGANYGYTF. The CDR3 DNA reads TGTGCCAGCAGTTTCGGACAGGGGGCCAACTATGGCTACACCTTC.

The chain joins TRBV29-1 to TRBJ1-2; possible D gene TRBD1, 5 bases. Looked up from germline, CDR1 is SQVTM and CDR2 is ANQGSEA. The CDR3 totals 13 residues. V gave up 3 bases and J gave up 2 bases, with 10 bases separating them. The CDR3 spells CSVDGGRNYGYTF. CDR3 nucleotide sequence: TGCAGCGTTGACGGGGGACGGAACTATGGCTACACCTTC.

The chain links TRBV29-1 to TRBJ1-2; tentative D call: TRBD1 (5 bases). Germline assignment: CDR1 SQVTM and CDR2 ANQGSEA. The length of the CDR3 is 16 residues. V was shortened by 0 bases and J by 1 base, with 15 bases between the two germline ends. Written as DNA, the CDR3 is TGCAGCGTTGAAGATCGCAGGACACCCCATAACTATGGCTACACCTTC. It encodes CSVEDRRTPHNYGYTF. The full variable domain, rest sourced from reference TRBV29-1 and TRBJ1-2, is SAVISQKPSRDICQRGTSLTIQCQVDSQVTMMFWYRQQPGQSLTLIATANQGSEATYESGFVIDKFPISRPNLTFSTLTVSNMSPEDSSIYLCSVEDRRTPHNYGYTFGSGTRLTVV.

The chain recombines TRBV7-9 with TRBJ2-7; D might be TRBD2 (6 bases). Germline CDR1 SEHNR, CDR2 FQNEAQ (reference sequence). The V and J ends lost 0 bases and 0 bases respectively, with 9 bases between them. The CDR3 length is 15 residues. CDR3 bases: TGTGCCAGCAGCTTAGCGGCGGGAATCTCCTACGAGCAGTACTTC. Protein: CASSLAAGISYEQYF. Supplemented by reference TRBV7-9 and TRBJ2-7, the full variable domain reads DTGVSQNPRHKITKRGQNVTFRCDPISEHNRLYWYRQTLGQGPEFLTYFQNEAQLEKSRLLSDRFSAERPKGSFSTLEIQRTEQGDSAMYLCASSLAAGISYEQYFGPGTRLTVT.

The rearrangement links TRBV3-1 to TRBJ2-7, with 8 positions matching TRBD1. Per germline, CDR1 LGHDT and CDR2 YNNKEL (reference sequence). V lost 3 bases to trimming and J lost 5 bases; unmatched junction nucleotides: 9. This CDR3 has 15 residues. The CDR3 spells CASSHPDRGFDEQYF. DNA of the CDR3: TGTGCCAGCAGCCATCCCGACAGGGGCTTCGACGAGCAGTACTTC.

This clonotype was counted between two and nine times. The rearrangement uses TRBV27 and TRBJ1-5; 7 positions match TRBD1. Germline CDR1 and CDR2: MNHEY and SMNVEV (reference sequence). The CDR3 sequence is 16 residues long. V was pared by 3 bases and J by 6 bases, with 11 bases of the junction left unmatched. CDR3 protein: CASSFRQGGIGQPQHF. The CDR3 region has the DNA TGTGCCAGCAGTTTTCGACAGGGAGGGATTGGTCAGCCCCAGCATTTT.